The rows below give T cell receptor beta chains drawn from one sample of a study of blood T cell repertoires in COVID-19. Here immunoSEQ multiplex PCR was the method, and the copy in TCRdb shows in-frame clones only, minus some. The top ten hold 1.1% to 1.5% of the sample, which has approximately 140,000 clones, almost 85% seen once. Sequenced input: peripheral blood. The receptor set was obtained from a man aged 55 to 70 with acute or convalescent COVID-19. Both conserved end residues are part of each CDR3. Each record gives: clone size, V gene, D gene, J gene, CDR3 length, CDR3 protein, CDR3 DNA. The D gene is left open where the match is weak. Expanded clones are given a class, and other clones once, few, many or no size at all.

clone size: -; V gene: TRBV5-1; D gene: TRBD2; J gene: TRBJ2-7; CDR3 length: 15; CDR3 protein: CASRPRAGTSGEQYF; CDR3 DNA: TGCGCCAGCCGACCCAGGGCCGGGACTAGCGGAGAGCAGTACTTC
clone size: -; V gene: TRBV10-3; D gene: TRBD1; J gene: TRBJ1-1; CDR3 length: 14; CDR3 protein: CAISRLQGDTEAFF; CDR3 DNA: TGTGCCATCAGTAGACTACAGGGGGACACTGAAGCTTTCTTT
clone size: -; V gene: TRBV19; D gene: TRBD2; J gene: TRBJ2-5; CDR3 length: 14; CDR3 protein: CASSVGLATETQYF; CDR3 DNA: TGTGCCAGTAGTGTGGGACTAGCGACAGAGACCCAGTACTTC
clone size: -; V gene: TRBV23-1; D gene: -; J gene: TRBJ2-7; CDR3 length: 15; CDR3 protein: CASSQSETASYEQYF; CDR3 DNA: TGCGCCAGCAGTCAATCGGAGACAGCCTCCTACGAGCAGTACTTC
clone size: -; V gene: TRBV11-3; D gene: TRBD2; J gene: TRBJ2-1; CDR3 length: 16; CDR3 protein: CASSSGAGGSYNEQFF; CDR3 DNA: TGTGCCAGCAGCTCCGGGGCGGGGGGCTCCTACAATGAGCAGTTCTTC
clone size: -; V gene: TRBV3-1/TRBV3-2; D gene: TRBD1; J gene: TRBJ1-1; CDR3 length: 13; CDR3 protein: CASSLRGQTEAFF; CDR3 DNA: TGTGCCAGCAGCCTTAGGGGGCAAACTGAAGCTTTCTTT
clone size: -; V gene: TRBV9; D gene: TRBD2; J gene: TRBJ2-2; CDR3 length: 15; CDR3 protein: CASSRTSGNTGELFF; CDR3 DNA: TGTGCCAGCAGCAGGACTAGCGGCAACACCGGGGAGCTGTTTTTT
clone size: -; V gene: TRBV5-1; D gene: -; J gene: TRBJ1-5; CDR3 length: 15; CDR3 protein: CASSLGQGDNQPQHF; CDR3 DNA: TGCGCCAGCAGCCTGGGACAAGGTGACAATCAGCCCCAGCATTTT
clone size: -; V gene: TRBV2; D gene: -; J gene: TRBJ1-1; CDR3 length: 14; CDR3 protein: CASSEARFLSEAFF; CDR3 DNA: TGTGCCAGCAGTGAAGCGCGATTTCTCTCTGAAGCTTTCTTT
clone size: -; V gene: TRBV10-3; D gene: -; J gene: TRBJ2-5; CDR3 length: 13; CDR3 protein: CAIGGQRQETQYF; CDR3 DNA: TGTGCCATCGGTGGACAGCGCCAAGAGACCCAGTACTTC
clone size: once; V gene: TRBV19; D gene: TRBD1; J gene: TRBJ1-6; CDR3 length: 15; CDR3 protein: CASSSGTGNLVSLHF; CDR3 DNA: TGTGCCAGTAGTTCTGGGACAGGCAATTTAGTGTCCCTCCACTTT
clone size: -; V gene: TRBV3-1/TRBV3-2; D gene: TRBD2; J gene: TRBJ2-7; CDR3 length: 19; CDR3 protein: CASSQDLTSGNVPIYEQYF; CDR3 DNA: TGTGCCAGCAGCCAAGATCTGACTAGCGGGAATGTCCCGATCTACGAGCAGTACTTC
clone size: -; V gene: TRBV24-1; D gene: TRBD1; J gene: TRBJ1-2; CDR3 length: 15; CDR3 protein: CATSDPGTGLDGYTF; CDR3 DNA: TGTGCCACCAGTGATCCCGGGACAGGGTTGGATGGCTACACCTTC
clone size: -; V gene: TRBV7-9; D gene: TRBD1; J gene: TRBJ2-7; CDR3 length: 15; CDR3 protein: CASSLAVGQVNEQYF; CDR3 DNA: TGTGCCAGCAGCTTAGCGGTGGGACAGGTCAACGAGCAGTACTTC
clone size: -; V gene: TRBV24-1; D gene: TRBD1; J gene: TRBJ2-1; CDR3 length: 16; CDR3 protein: CATSDGTGGLYNEQFF; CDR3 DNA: TGTGCCACCAGTGATGGGACAGGGGGACTCTACAATGAGCAGTTCTTC
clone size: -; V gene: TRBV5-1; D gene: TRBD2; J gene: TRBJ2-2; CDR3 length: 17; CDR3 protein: CASSLGGTSGTTGELFF; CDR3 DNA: TGCGCCAGCAGCTTGGGGGGAACTAGCGGGACTACCGGGGAGCTGTTTTTT
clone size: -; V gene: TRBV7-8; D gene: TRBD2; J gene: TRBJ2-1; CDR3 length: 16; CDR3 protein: CASSLAIAGGRREQFF; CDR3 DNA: TGTGCCAGCAGCTTAGCGATAGCGGGGGGGCGCCGGGAGCAGTTCTTC
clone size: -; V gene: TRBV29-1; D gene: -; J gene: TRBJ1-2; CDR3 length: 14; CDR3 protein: CSVEDGQANYGYTF; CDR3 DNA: TGCAGCGTTGAAGACGGCCAGGCTAACTATGGCTACACCTTC
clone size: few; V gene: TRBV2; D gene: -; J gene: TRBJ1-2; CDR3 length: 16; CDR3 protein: CASSVVGSEANYGYTF; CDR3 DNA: TGTGCCAGCAGTGTTGTAGGGAGTGAGGCTAACTATGGCTACACCTTC
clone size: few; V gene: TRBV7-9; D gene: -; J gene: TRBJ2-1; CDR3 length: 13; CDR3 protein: CASSLVPLVEQFF; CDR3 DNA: TGTGCCAGCAGCTTAGTCCCCCTAGTGGAGCAGTTCTTC
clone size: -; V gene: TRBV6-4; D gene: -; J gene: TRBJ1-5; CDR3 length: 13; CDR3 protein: CASSAQSNQPQHF; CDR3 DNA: TGTGCCAGCAGCGCACAGAGCAATCAGCCCCAGCATTTT
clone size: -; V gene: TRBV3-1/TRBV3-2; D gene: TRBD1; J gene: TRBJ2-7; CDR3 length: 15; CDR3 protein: CASSQTRDRPYEQYF; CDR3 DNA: TGTGCCAGCAGCCAAACCCGGGACAGGCCCTACGAGCAGTACTTC
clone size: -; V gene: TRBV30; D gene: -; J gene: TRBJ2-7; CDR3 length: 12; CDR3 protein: CAFLDTTYEQYF; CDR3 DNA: TGTGCTTTTTTGGACACCACCTACGAGCAGTACTTC
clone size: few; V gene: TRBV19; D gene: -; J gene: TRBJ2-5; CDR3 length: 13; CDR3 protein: CASSIRQQETQYF; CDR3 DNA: TGTGCCAGTAGTATAAGACAGCAAGAGACCCAGTACTTC
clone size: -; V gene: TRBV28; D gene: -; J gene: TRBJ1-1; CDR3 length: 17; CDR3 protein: CASSITGRASGFTEAFF; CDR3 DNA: TGTGCCAGCAGTATAACAGGGAGAGCGTCGGGGTTCACTGAAGCTTTCTTT
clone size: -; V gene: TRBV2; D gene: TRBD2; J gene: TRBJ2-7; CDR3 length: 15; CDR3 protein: CASRPLAGDAIEQYF; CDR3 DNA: TGTGCCAGCAGACCCCTAGCGGGAGACGCTATCGAGCAGTACTTC
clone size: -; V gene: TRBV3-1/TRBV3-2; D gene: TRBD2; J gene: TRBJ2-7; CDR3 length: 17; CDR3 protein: CASSQSVGLAVTYEQYF; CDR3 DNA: TGTGCCAGCAGCCAAAGCGTGGGACTAGCGGTAACCTACGAGCAGTACTTC
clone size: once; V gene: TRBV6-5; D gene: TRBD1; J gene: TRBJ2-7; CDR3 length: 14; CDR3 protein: CASSADRFPYEQYF; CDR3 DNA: TGTGCCAGCAGCGCGGACAGGTTCCCTTACGAGCAGTACTTC
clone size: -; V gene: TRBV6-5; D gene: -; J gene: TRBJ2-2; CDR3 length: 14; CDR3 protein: CASSPLGRTGELFF; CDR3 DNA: TGTGCCAGCAGTCCCTTGGGGAGGACCGGGGAGCTGTTTTTT
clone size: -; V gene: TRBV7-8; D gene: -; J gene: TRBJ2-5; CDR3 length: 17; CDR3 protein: CASSLVLALKTGETQYF; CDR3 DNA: TGTGCCAGCAGCTTAGTTCTCGCACTAAAGACGGGAGAGACCCAGTACTTC
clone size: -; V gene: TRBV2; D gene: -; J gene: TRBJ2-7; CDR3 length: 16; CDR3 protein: CASSVEGAGTSYEQYF; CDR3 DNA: TGTGCCAGCAGTGTGGAGGGTGCGGGAACCTCCTACGAGCAGTACTTC
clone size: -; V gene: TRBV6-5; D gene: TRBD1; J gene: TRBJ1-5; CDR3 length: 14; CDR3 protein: CASSTDRENQPQHF; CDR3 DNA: TGTGCCAGCAGTACCGACAGGGAAAATCAGCCCCAGCATTTT
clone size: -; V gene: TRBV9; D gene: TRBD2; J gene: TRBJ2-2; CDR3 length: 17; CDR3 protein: CASSVEPGLAGGGELFF; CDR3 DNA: TGTGCCAGCAGCGTAGAACCGGGACTAGCGGGAGGTGGGGAGCTGTTTTTT
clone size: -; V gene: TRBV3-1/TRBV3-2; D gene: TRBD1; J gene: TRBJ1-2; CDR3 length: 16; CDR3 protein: CASSQVDRGSNYGYTF; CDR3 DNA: TGTGCCAGCAGCCAGGTCGACAGGGGGAGTAACTATGGCTACACCTTC
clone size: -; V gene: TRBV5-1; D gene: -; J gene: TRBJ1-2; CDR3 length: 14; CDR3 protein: CASSLTDSNYGYTF; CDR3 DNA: TGCGCCAGCAGCTTAACCGACTCTAACTATGGCTACACCTTC
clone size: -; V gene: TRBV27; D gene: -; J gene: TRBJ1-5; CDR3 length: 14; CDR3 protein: CASSFGQSNQPQHF; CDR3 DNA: TGTGCCAGCAGTTTCGGACAGAGCAATCAGCCCCAGCATTTT
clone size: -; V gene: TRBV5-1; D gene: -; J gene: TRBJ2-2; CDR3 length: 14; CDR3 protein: CASSLDKNTGELFF; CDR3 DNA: TGCGCCAGCAGCTTGGACAAGAACACCGGGGAGCTGTTTTTT
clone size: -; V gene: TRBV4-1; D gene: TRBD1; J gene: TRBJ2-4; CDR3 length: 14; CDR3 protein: CASSHDRGLNIQYF; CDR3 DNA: TGCGCCAGCAGCCACGACAGGGGTTTAAACATTCAGTACTTC
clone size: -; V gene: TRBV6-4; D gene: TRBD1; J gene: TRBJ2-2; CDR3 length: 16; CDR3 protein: CARTFPGQGRTGELFF; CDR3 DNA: TGTGCCAGAACCTTCCCGGGACAGGGGCGCACCGGGGAGCTGTTTTTT
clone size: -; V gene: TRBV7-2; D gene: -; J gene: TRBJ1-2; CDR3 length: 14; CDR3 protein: CASSLPGQYYGYTF; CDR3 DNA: TGTGCCAGCAGCTTACCCGGACAGTACTATGGCTACACCTTC
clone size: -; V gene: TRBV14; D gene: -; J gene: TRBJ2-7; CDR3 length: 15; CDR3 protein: CASSQDRLSNHEQYF; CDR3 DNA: TGTGCCAGCAGCCAAGACAGACTTTCAAACCACGAGCAGTACTTC
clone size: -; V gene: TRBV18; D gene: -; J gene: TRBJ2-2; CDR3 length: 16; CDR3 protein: CASSPNRLGGPGELFF; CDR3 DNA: TGTGCCAGCTCACCGAACCGCCTTGGAGGCCCCGGGGAGCTGTTTTTT
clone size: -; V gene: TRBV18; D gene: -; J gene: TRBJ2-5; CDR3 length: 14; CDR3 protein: CASSPGGHGETQYF; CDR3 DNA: TGTGCCAGCTCACCCGGGGGGCACGGGGAGACCCAGTACTTC
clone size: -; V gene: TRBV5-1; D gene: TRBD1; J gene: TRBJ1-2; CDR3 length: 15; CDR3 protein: CASSPTGTGNYGYTF; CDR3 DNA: TGCGCCAGCAGCCCAACCGGGACAGGGAACTATGGCTACACCTTC
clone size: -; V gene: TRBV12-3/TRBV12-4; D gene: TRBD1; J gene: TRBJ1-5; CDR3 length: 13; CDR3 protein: CASSLGQGQPQHF; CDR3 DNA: TGTGCCAGCAGTTTAGGACAGGGACAGCCCCAGCATTTT
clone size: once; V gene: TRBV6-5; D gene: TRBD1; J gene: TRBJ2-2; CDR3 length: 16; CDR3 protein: CASSYYGTDNTGELFF; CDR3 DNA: TGTGCCAGCAGTTACTATGGGACAGACAACACCGGGGAGCTGTTTTTT
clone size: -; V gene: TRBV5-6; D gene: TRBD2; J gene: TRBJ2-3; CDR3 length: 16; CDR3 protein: CASSRGLAGGIDTQYF; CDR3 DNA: TGTGCCAGCAGCAGGGGACTAGCGGGAGGGATAGATACGCAGTATTTT
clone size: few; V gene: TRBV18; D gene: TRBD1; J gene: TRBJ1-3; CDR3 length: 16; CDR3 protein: CASSQPGQGAGNTIYF; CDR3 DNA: TGTGCCAGCTCACAACCGGGACAGGGTGCCGGAAACACCATATATTTT
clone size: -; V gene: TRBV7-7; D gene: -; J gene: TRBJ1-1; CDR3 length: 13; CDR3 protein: CASSLAQGTEAFF; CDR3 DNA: TGTGCCAGCAGCTTAGCGCAGGGCACTGAAGCTTTCTTT
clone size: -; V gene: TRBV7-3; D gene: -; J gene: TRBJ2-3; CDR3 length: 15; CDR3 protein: CASSLTGGVTDTQYF; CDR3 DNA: TGTGCCAGCAGCCTCACCGGCGGGGTTACAGATACGCAGTATTTT
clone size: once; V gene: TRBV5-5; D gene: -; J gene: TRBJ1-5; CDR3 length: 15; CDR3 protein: CASSLDGHSNQPQHF; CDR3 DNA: TGTGCCAGCAGCTTGGACGGACATAGCAATCAGCCCCAGCATTTT
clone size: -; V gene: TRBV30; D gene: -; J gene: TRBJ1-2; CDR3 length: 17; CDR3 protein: CAWGRDLAGLLNYGYTF; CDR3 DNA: TGTGCCTGGGGAAGGGACCTAGCGGGACTTTTGAACTATGGCTACACCTTC
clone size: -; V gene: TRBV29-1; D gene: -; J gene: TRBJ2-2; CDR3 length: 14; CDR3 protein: CSVGQSTNTGELFF; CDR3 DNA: TGCAGCGTTGGGCAGTCGACGAACACCGGGGAGCTGTTTTTT
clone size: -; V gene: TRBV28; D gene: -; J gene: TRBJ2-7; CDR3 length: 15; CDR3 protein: CASRGWAQGIGEQYF; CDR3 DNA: TGTGCCAGCAGGGGTTGGGCACAGGGAATTGGCGAGCAGTACTTC
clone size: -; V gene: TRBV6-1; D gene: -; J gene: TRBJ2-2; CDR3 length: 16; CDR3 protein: CASSERWGPSTGELFF; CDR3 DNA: TGTGCCAGCAGTGAACGGTGGGGGCCAAGCACCGGGGAGCTGTTTTTT
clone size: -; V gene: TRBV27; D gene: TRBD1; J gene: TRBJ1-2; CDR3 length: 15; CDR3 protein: CASSSINRGRVGYTF; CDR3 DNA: TGTGCCAGCAGTTCCATTAACAGGGGGCGCGTTGGCTACACCTTC
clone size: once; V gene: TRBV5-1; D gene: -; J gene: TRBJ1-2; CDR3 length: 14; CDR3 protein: CASSAGGTNYGYTF; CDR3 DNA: TGCGCCAGCAGCGCCGGGGGGACTAACTATGGCTACACCTTC
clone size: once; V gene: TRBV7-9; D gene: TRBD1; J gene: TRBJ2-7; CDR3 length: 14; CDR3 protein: CASSSETGAYEQYF; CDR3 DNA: TGTGCCAGCAGCTCAGAGACAGGGGCCTACGAGCAGTACTTC
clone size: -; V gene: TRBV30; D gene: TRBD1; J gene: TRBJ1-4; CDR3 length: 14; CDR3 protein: CAWSIVQGFEKLFF; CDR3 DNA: TGTGCCTGGAGTATTGTACAGGGGTTTGAAAAACTGTTTTTT
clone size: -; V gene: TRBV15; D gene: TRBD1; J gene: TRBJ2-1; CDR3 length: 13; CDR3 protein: CATTGTETNEQFF; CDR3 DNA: TGTGCTACCACCGGGACAGAAACCAATGAGCAGTTCTTC